This T cell receptor beta chain was observed in a study of cytomegalovirus exposure and HLA in healthy donors. Study results and caveats: The authors confirmed in vitro that three CMV-associated chains were specific for CMV antigens. The tendency of first-cohort TCR clusters to co-occur in the approximately 120 validation repertoires was identified by a subsequent analysis. The investigators catalogued 160 or so TCR beta chains as cytomegalovirus-associated.

Remarks on this clone: What it binds is not known.

V was pared by 2 bases and J by 4 bases, with 2 bases of the junction left unmatched. The CDR3 has 14 residues. CDR1 is MNHEY and CDR2 is SVGAGI in the germline V gene. Clones were sequenced by immunoSEQ multiplex PCR, and TCRdb holds only the in-frame ones, with some missing. Of 45,000 to 65,000 clones listed, approximately 92% are singletons. The receptor was isolated from a woman younger than 30 in good health and CMV-seronegative. The sequenced sample was PBMCs. The chain carries TRBV6-5 and TRBJ1-2, with 9 nucleotides matching TRBD1. The CDR3 sequence is CASSYGGQGYGYTF. The CDR3, as DNA: TGTGCCAGCAGTTACGGGGGACAGGGCTATGGCTACACCTTC.